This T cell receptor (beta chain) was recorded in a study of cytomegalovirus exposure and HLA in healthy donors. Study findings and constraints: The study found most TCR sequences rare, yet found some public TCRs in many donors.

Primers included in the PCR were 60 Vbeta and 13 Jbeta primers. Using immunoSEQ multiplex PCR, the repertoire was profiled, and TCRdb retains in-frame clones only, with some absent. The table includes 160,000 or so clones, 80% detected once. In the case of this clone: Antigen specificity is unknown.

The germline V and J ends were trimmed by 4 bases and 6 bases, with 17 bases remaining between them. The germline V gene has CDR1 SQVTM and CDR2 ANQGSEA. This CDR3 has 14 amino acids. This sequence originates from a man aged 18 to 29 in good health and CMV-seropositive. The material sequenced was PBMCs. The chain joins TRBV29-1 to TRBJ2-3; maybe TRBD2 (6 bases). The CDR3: CSVAKSGDGDTQYF. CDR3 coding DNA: TGCAGCGTTGCAAAGTCGGGGGACGGGGATACGCAGTATTTT.